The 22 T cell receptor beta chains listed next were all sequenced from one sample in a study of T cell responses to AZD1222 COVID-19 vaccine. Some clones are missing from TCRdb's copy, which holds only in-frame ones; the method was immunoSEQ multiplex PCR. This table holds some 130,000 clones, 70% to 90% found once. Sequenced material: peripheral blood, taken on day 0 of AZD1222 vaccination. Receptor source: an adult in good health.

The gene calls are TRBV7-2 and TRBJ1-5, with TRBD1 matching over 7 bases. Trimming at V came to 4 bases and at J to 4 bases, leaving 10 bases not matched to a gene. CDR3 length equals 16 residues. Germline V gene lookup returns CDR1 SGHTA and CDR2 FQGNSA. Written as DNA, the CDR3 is TGTGCCAGCAGCTCTCTTGGGGGGACAGTAAATCAGCCCCAGCATTTT. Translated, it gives CASSSLGGTVNQPQHF.

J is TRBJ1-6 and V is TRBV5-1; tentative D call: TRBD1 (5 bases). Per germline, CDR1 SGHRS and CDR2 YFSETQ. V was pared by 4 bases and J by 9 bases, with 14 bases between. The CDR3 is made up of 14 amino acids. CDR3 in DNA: TGCGCCAGCAGCCGGGACTCAACGGGTTCACCCCTCCACTTT. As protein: CASSRDSTGSPLHF. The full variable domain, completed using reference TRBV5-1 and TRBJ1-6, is KAGVTQTPRYLIKTRGQQVTLSCSPISGHRSVSWYQQTPGQGLQFLFEYFSETQRNKGNFPGRFSGRQFSNSRSEMNVSTLELGDSALYLCASSRDSTGSPLHFGNGTRLTVT.

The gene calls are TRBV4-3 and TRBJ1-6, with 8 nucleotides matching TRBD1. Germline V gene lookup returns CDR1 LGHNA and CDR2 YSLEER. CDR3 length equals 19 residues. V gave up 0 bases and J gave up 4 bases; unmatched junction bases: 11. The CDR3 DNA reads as TGCGCCAGCAGCCAAGACCTCGACAGGGGAAGAGGTTATAATTCACCCCTCCACTTT. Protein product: CASSQDLDRGRGYNSPLHF.

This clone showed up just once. The CDR3, as DNA: TGTGCCAGCGTTTGGGCTAGCGGGGGGGCTCGCGAGCAGTACTTC. Residues: CASVWASGGAREQYF. The V gene is TRBV6-5, the J gene TRBJ2-7; 12 bases are a match to TRBD2. J gave up 6 bases and V 8 bases, and 11 bases lay outside the gene matches. This CDR3 has 15 amino acids. CDR1 and CDR2 from the germline V gene are MNHEY and SVGAGI.

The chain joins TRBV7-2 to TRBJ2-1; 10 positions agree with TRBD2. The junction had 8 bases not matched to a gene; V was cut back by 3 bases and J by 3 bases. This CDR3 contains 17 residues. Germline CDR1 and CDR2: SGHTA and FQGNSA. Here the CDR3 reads CASSFQSLAGSYNEQFF. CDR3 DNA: TGTGCCAGCAGCTTTCAATCACTAGCGGGGAGCTACAATGAGCAGTTCTTC.

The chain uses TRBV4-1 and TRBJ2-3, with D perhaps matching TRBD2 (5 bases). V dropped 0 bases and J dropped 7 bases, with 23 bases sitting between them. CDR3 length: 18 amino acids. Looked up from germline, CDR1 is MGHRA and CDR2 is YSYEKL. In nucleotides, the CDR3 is TGCGCCAGCAGCCAAGATATGACGAGGGTAACCGGGTCAAATACGCAGTATTTT. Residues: CASSQDMTRVTGSNTQYF.

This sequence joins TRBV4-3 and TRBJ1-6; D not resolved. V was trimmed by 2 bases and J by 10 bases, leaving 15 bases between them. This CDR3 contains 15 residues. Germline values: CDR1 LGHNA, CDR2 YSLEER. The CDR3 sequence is CASSQSWQNQSPLHF. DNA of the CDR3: TGCGCCAGCAGCCAAAGCTGGCAAAATCAATCACCCCTCCACTTT.

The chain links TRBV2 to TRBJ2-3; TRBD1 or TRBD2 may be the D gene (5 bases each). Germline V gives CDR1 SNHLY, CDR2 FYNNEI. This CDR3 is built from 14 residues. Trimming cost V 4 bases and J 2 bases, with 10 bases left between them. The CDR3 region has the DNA TGTGCCAGCAGTGTCGGGGCCGACACAGATACGCAGTATTTT. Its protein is CASSVGADTDTQYF.

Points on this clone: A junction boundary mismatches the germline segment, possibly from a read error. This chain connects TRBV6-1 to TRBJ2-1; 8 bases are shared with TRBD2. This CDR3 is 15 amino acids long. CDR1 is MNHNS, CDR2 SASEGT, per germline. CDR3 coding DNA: TGTGCCAGCAGTGAATTTCGCGGGGGGTACAGTGAGCAGTTCTTC. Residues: CASSEFRGGYSEQFF.

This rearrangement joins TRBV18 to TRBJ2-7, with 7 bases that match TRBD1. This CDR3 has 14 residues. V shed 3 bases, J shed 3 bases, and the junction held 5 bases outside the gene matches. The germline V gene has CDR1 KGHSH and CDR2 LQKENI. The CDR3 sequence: CASSPTAGGYEQYF. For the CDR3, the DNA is TGTGCCAGCTCACCGACGGCAGGGGGCTACGAGCAGTACTTC. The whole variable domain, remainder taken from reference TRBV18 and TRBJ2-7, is NAGVMQNPRHLVRRRGQEARLRCSPMKGHSHVYWYRQLPEEGLKFMVYLQKENIIDESGMPKERFSAEFPKEGPSILRIQQVVRGDSAAYFCASSPTAGGYEQYFGPGTRLTVT.

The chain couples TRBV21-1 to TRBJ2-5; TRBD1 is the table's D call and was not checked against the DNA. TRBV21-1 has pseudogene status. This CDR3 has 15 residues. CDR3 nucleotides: TGTGCCAGCAAAAAGACAGGGGGTAACCAAGAGACCCAGTACTTC. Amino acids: CASKKTGGNQETQYF.

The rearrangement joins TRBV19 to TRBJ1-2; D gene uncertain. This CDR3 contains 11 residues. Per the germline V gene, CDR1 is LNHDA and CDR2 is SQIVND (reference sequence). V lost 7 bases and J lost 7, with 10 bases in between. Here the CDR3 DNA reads TGTGCCAGTAAGGGAAACGGTGGCTACACCTTC. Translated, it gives CASKGNGGYTF.

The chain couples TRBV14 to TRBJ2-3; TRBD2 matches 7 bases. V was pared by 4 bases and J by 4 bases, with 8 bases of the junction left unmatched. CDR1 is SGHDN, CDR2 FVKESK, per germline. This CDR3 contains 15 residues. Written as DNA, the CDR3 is TGTGCCAGCAGCCCCACGGGAGGCTTCGCAGATACGCAGTATTTT. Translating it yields CASSPTGGFADTQYF.

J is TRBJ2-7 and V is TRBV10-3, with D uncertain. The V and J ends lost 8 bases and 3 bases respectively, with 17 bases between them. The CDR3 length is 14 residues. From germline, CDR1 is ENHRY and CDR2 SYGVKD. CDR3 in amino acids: CAIGLTERIYEQYF. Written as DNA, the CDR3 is TGTGCCATCGGGCTTACGGAAAGGATCTACGAGCAGTACTTC.

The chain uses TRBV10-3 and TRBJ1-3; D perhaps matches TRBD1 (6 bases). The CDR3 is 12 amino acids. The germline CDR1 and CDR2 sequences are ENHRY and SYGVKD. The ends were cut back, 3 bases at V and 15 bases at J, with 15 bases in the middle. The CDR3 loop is CAISDRGTITYF. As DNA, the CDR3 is TGTGCCATCAGTGATCGAGGGACAATTACATATTTT.

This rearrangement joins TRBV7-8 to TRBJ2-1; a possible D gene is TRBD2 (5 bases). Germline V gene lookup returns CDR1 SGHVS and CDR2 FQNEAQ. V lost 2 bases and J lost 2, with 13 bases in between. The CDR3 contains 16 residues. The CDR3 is CASSLNPSNPYNEQFF. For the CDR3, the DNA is TGTGCCAGCAGCTTAAACCCTAGCAACCCCTACAATGAGCAGTTCTTC.

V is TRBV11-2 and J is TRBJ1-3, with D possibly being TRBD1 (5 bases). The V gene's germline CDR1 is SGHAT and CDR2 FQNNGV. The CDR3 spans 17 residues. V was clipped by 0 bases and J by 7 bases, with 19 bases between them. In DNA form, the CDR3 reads TGTGCCAGCAGCTTAGATCCAGCGGGGCGCCTACGTAACACCATATATTTT. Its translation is CASSLDPAGRLRNTIYF.

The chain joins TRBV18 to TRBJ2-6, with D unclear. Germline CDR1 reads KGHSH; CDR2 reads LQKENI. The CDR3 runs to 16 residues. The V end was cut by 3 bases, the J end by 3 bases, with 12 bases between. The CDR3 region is CASSPLVGVGANVLTF. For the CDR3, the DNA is TGTGCCAGCTCACCTCTCGTTGGAGTTGGGGCCAACGTCCTGACTTTC.

CDR3 sequence (DNA): TGTGCCAGCAGCCCTAACAGGGGGTTGCGCACTGAAGCTTTCTTT. It translates to CASSPNRGLRTEAFF. The chain recombines TRBV7-9 with TRBJ1-1; 8 nucleotides agree with TRBD1. The CDR3 spans 15 residues. V was clipped by 5 bases and J by 4 bases; unmatched bases: 9. Germline V lookup: CDR1 SEHNR, CDR2 FQNEAQ (reference sequence).

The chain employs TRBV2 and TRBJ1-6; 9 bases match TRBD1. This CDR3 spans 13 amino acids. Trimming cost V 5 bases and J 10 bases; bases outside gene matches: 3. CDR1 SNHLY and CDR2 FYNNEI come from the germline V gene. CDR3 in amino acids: CASSRTGVSPLHF. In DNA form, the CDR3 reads TGTGCCAGCAGTCGGACAGGGGTCTCACCCCTCCACTTT.

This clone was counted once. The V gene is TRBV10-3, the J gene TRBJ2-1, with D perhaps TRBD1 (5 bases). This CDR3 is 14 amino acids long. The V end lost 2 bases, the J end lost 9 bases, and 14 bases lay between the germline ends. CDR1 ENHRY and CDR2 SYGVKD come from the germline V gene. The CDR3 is CAISETPAQGEQFF. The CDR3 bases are TGTGCCATCAGTGAGACCCCTGCCCAGGGTGAGCAGTTCTTC.

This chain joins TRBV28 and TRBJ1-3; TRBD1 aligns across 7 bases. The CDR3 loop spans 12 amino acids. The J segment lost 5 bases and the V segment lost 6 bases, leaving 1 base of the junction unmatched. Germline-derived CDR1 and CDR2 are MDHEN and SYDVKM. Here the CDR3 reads CASRTGRNTIYF. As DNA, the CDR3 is TGTGCCAGCAGGACAGGGAGAAACACCATATATTTT.